The sequence of this TCR beta chain was determined in a study of blood T cell repertoires in COVID-19. Turning to the study itself: Collection of acute and convalescent COVID-19 samples took place in the United States, Italy and Spain.

As originally analysed: Amplification from reference gene primers served as the basis for estimated nucleated cell counts. Repertoires were generated with immunoSEQ multiplex PCR, while TCRdb's copy carries only in-frame clones and drops some. V and J calls and clone size are those listed in that table; D and trimming were worked out from the DNA. The sample records roughly 150,000 clones, about 84% being singletons. V was clipped by 2 bases and J by 1 base, with 9 bases between them. This CDR3 region has 14 residues. Germline values: CDR1 SGHRS, CDR2 YFSETQ. Participant ages covered roughly 18 to 89 years across 25 or so US areas. Researchers sorted participants into cohorts using their self-reported clinical history.

The chain links TRBV5-1 to TRBJ2-5; D might be TRBD1 (6 bases). Sequencing input: PBMCs or T cells enriched from blood (not recorded which). The sequence was collected from a man aged 40-50 years who had recovered from COVID-19. The CDR3 DNA is TGCGCCAGCAGCTTTGGCAGGGGCCAAGAGACCCAGTACTTC. Translating gives CASSFGRGQETQYF.